These 9 T cell receptor beta chains originate from one sample sequenced in a study of cytomegalovirus exposure and HLA in healthy donors. Primers included in the PCR were 60 Vbeta and 13 Jbeta primers. Method: immunoSEQ multiplex PCR; TCRdb's copy keeps in-frame clones and lacks some. The data contain 150,000 to 200,000 clones, around four fifths of them singletons. The sample taken for sequencing was PBMCs. Every receptor here comes from a female donor in good health and CMV-seronegative.

The chain has TRBV9 and TRBJ1-3; unclear D gene. The CDR3 totals 17 residues. Germline values: CDR1 SGDLS, CDR2 YYNGEE. Trimming took 0 bases from V and 4 from J, leaving 17 bases between them. For the CDR3, the DNA is TGTGCCAGCAGCGTAGCTACCGCCGGGCCGGGGGGAAACACCATATATTTT. Protein sequence: CASSVATAGPGGNTIYF.

This clone was recorded a few times. The chain employs TRBV6-5 and TRBJ2-7, with 9 bases that match TRBD1. Trimming removed 6 bases from V and 3 bases from J; junction bases left unmatched: 6. Germline V gives CDR1 MNHEY, CDR2 SVGAGI. This CDR3 region has 14 residues. The CDR3 region has the DNA TGTGCCAGCAGCCGAGGACAGGGGAGCTACGAGCAGTACTTC. Residues: CASSRGQGSYEQYF.

The rearrangement links TRBV7-9 to TRBJ2-5; D possibly corresponds to TRBD1 (7 bases). Trimming pared 5 bases from V and 3 bases from J, leaving 19 bases between. The CDR3 contains 16 residues. Germline V gene sequence: CDR1 SEHNR, CDR2 FQNEAQ (reference sequence). CDR3 sequence: CASSPSHLRGEETQYF. As DNA, the CDR3 is TGTGCCAGCAGCCCCTCACACCTCAGGGGGGAAGAGACCCAGTACTTC. The whole variable domain, remainder taken from reference TRBV7-9 and TRBJ2-5, is DTGVSQNPRHKITKRGQNVTFRCDPISEHNRLYWYRQTLGQGPEFLTYFQNEAQLEKSRLLSDRFSAERPKGSFSTLEIQRTEQGDSAMYLCASSPSHLRGEETQYFGPGTRLLVL.

This rearrangement joins TRBV5-1 to TRBJ1-1, with D unclear. The CDR3 loop spans 15 amino acids. Germline V gene data show CDR1 as SGHRS and CDR2 as YFSETQ. The V end was cut by 1 base, the J end by 3 bases, with 13 bases between. The DNA for the CDR3 is TGCGCCAGCAGCTTGTATTCTCGGCAGGACACTGAAGCTTTCTTT. Translating it yields CASSLYSRQDTEAFF.

This clone was observed a handful of times. Other DNA variants within this sample encode the same CDR3. The chain is built from TRBV5-1 and TRBJ1-1; 8 bases are a match to TRBD1. After removal of 5 bases from V and 0 bases from J, the junction contained 0 bases not matched to a gene. The germline V gene has CDR1 SGHRS and CDR2 YFSETQ. This CDR3 has 13 residues. The CDR3 bases are TGCGCCAGCAGGACAGGGGTGAACACTGAAGCTTTCTTT. Translated: CASRTGVNTEAFF.

This chain uses TRBV5-1 with TRBJ1-2, with unresolved D. The CDR3 loop spans 15 amino acids. V dropped 5 bases and J dropped 4 bases, with 18 bases sitting between them. Germline values: CDR1 SGHRS, CDR2 YFSETQ. CDR3 bases: TGCGCCAGCAGTCCTGGATCCCCCCCGGGCTATGGCTACACCTTC. Residues: CASSPGSPPGYGYTF.

This clone was detected a few times. The gene calls are TRBV2 and TRBJ1-4; 10 bases fit TRBD1. Germline V gene data show CDR1 as SNHLY and CDR2 as FYNNEI. There are 14 residues in the CDR3. V gave up 6 bases and J gave up 7 bases; unmatched junction bases: 5. CDR3 sequence reads: CASRRQGAFEKLFF. In DNA, the CDR3 is TGTGCCAGCAGGAGACAGGGGGCTTTTGAAAAACTGTTTTTT.

The chain recombines TRBV2 with TRBJ1-5, with a tentative D call TRBD1 (5 bases). Germline loops: CDR1 SNHLY, CDR2 FYNNEI. This CDR3 is built from 15 residues. V was trimmed by 6 bases and J by 2 bases, leaving 14 bases between them. The CDR3 reads CASSPRGFRNQPQHF. In nucleotides, the CDR3 is TGTGCCAGCAGCCCGCGGGGCTTTCGCAATCAGCCCCAGCATTTT. Together with reference TRBV2 and TRBJ1-5, the CDR3 gives the full variable domain: EPEVTQTPSHQVTQMGQEVILRCVPISNHLYFYWYRQILGQKVEFLVSFYNNEISEKSEIFDDQFSVERPDGSNFTLKIRSTKLEDSAMYFCASSPRGFRNQPQHFGDGTRLSIL.

The chain couples TRBV6-4 to TRBJ1-1, with D tentatively TRBD1 (5 bases). The CDR3 totals 13 residues. The germline V gene encodes CDR1 MRHNA and CDR2 SNTAGT. With 3 bases removed from V and 6 bases from J, the gap between germline ends came to 11 bases. The CDR3 DNA is TGTGCCAGCAGTGAATATCAGGGTTCTGAAGCTTTCTTT. It encodes CASSEYQGSEAFF.